This TCR beta chain appears in the sequencing data of a study of radiation and T cells in renal cell carcinoma. Whole-study results and caveats: Baseline intratumoral clonotype presence is unknown without pretreatment biopsies. From baseline, blood top tumor clonotypes peaked at 2 weeks post-radiation.

The CDR3 length is 15 residues. The V gene end was trimmed by 2 bases and the J gene end by 1 base; junction bases not matched to a gene: 7. Looked up from germline, CDR1 is SQVTM and CDR2 is ANQGSEA. Sequenced by immunoSEQ multiplex PCR; TCRdb stores in-frame clones only, minus some. In the table there are 97,000 or so clones, 70% to 85% of which are singletons. Time point in this sample: blood 4 weeks post-SBRT, at nephrectomy. Stated treatment: 15 Gy SBRT to primary tumor, nephrectomy 4 weeks later. Nephrectomy followed 15 Gy stereotactic body radiation by 4 weeks. The patient's renal cell carcinoma had clear cell pathology. This clone was seen a few times. Its target is not known.

Sample: blood, taken from a patient whose treatment included radiotherapy and nephrectomy. The clonotype originates from a man aged 60-69 years with renal cell carcinoma. The chain joins TRBV29-1 to TRBJ1-1; TRBD1 matches 7 bases. The CDR3 protein is CSVESNRGWNTEAFF. CDR3 coding DNA: TGCAGCGTTGAATCGAACAGGGGATGGAACACTGAAGCTTTCTTT. Full variable domain (remainder filled in from reference TRBV29-1 and TRBJ1-1): SAVISQKPSRDICQRGTSLTIQCQVDSQVTMMFWYRQQPGQSLTLIATANQGSEATYESGFVIDKFPISRPNLTFSTLTVSNMSPEDSSIYLCSVESNRGWNTEAFFGQGTRLTVV.